This TCR beta chain was observed in a study of control samples from healthy donors and cancer patients. TCRdb keeps only in-frame clones here, not all; method: immunoSEQ multiplex PCR. The sample lists around 190,000 clones; around 90% were seen once. The V and J ends lost 3 bases and 2 bases respectively, with 11 bases between them. Germline assignment: CDR1 LNHDA and CDR2 SQIVND (reference sequence). This CDR3 region has 15 residues. Sequencing input: blood. This receptor was obtained from a man aged 25-40 years in good health. The V call is TRBV19, the J call TRBJ2-1; D is ambiguous. This CDR3 is CASSIESQPYNEQFF. In DNA form, the CDR3 reads TGTGCCAGTAGTATCGAATCCCAACCCTACAATGAGCAGTTCTTC.